This T cell receptor (beta chain) appears in the sequencing data of a study of OX40 agonist ivuxolimab in advanced cancers. Study at large: Ivuxolimab was administered intravenously to patients at 0.01 to 10 mg/kg every 2 weeks. A history of anti-PD-1, anti-PD-L1 or anti-CTLA-4 therapy was acceptable, and approximately 40% had some. Dose-escalation patients had hepatocellular carcinoma, melanoma, renal cell or head and neck cancer.

Points from the study as a whole: Relative to CD4+, CD8+ T cells held more expanded clones on average.

The CDR3 covers 17 residues. Per the germline V gene, CDR1 is SGHDT and CDR2 is YYEEEE. V dropped 0 bases and J dropped 3 bases, with 19 bases sitting between them. Assay used: immunoSEQ multiplex PCR; TCRdb lists only in-frame clones, some missing. The sample lists about 46,000 clones, 88% seen once, with approximately 50% in the top ten. This clone was observed once. The antigen remains undetermined. This chain uses TRBV5-6 with TRBJ2-7, with D maybe TRBD1 (6 bases). Source: CD4+ or CD8+ T cells sorted from blood, taken in a trial of the OX40 agonist ivuxolimab. This receptor was taken from an adult with an advanced solid tumor such as melanoma, head and neck, liver or kidney cancer. The DNA for the CDR3 is TGTGCCAGCAGCTTGGAGGGAACCGGGACACTATTCTACGAGCAGTACTTC. This sequence encodes CASSLEGTGTLFYEQYF.